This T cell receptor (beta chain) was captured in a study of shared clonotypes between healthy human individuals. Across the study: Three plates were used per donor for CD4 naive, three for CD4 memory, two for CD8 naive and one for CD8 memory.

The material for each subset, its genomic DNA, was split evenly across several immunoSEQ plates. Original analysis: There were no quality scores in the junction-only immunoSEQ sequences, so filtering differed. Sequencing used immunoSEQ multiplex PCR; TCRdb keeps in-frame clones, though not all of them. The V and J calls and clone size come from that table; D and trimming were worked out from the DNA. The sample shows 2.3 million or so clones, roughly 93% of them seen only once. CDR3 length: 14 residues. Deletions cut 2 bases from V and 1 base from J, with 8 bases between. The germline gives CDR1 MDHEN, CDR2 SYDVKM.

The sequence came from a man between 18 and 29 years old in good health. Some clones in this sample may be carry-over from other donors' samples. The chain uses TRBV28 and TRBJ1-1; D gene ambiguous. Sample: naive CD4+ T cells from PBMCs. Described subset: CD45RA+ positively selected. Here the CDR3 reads CASSLVRANTEAFF. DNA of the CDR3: TGTGCCAGCAGTTTAGTGAGGGCGAACACTGAAGCTTTCTTT.